This TCR beta chain stems from a study of shared clonotypes between healthy human individuals (dated by TCRdb to 2020 to 2022). Concerning the study at large: The cohort comprised a couple of women and a few men aged 18 to 49 years. Per donor, three plates each were used for CD4 naive and CD4 memory, two for CD8 naive, and one for CD8 memory. Blood TCR repertoires of about 5 healthy adults were deeply sequenced to estimate repertoire size and the extent of clonotype sharing between individuals. To increase sequencing depth and limit assay-specific biases, different laboratories used diverse techniques to prepare libraries and sequence TCR repertoires. Each donor's leukapheresis produced roughly between roughly 0.9 and 8.9 billion PBMCs. Overall results and qualifications from the work: Only blood was sampled, and tissue TCR repertoires likely differ from those in blood. Across a few donors, about 5% of naive CD4, 3% to 4% of naive CD8, under 2.5% of memory CD4, and about 0.44% of memory CD8 clonotypes were shared. Even with the large sequencing depth, rarefaction of the sorted-subset datasets indicated that sequencing was incomplete. Naive subsets generally had larger estimated clonotype richness than memory subsets did. Higher generation probabilities were observed for clonotypes shared by all four sorted-subset donors than for non-shared clonotypes. The genetic and exposure-history diversity represented was limited by the small number of donors. Pairwise subsampling led to the expectation that sequencing depth would affect the degree of clonotype sharing among donors.

Details on this clone: The antigen it recognizes is unknown. No per-base quality is available; no much larger clone lies one base away.

Using the deep immunoSEQ assay, multiplex PCR amplified TCR CDR3 regions from genomic DNA. Extracted genomic DNA from each cell subset was distributed evenly across all wells of several immunoSEQ 96-well plates, and each plate was treated as a replicate. For sorted subsets, about 200 ng genomic DNA, equal to 30,000 to 35,000 T cell genomes, was loaded into each replicate PCR. Purified libraries were measured with a Qubit 3.0 fluorometer, size-checked on a Bioanalyzer 2100, and measured again with the KAPA Library Quantification kit. Every immunoSEQ 96-well plate was sequenced on a separate single-read 150-cycle Illumina NextSeq 550 flow cell. The paper's data handling went like this. Because the immunoSEQ output held only junctional sequences and lacked quality scores, the filtering could not match the filtering applied to full-length reads. Sequences were annotated with PyIR, a Python wrapper for IgBLAST v1.9, using IMGT germline references to assign V/J genes and CDR3. Reads were filtered out if the reads had weak V/J assignments (E-value above 1e-6), no CDR3, stop codons, out-of-frame junctions, or ambiguous translated residues. A V3J clonotype was defined by an identical inferred V gene, J gene, and CDR3 amino acid sequence. The percentage overlap between two repertoires was calculated by dividing the number of shared unique clonotypes by the size of the smaller repertoire. RTK rarefaction, the Chao1 estimator, and Recon v2.1 estimates of unobserved clonotypes were used to assess repertoire richness. Generation probabilities for all TCRbeta clonotypes obtained by the gDNA method from several donors were computed using OLGA. The source is immuneACCESS, and TCRdb retained only in-frame sequences with V and J called. Part of the clones is not carried over; for the studies checked, unresolved V genes explain less than half of this, and the remainder is unexplained. The D gene and trimming were derived from the DNA, and the V and J assignments and clone size from that table. Counted in this sample were over 850,000 clones; around 82% of them appeared once. The ten largest clones capture under 0.6% of the sample.

The CDR1 and CDR2 encoded by the germline V gene are LGHNA and YSLEER. The junction shows trimming of 2 bases on V and 0 bases on J, plus 11 bases between the germline ends. The CDR3 spans 15 residues, from the cysteine through the phenylalanine. Of all the DNA, just the CDR3 is kept, 45 bases in frame from base 1. The donors were healthy, HIV-negative adults who had no recently reported acute infections or vaccinations. Only Caucasian adults living in Nashville, Tennessee, USA were represented among the donors. CD4+ T cells were enriched through magnetic negative selection, after which naive cells were positively selected on CD45RA and the remaining negative fraction served as the memory subset. Blood was collected by leukapheresis, and PBMCs were isolated by Ficoll-Histopaque density gradient centrifugation and then cryopreserved in liquid nitrogen vapor phase. Analytical flow cytometry was used to check the purity and quantity of each magnetically sorted T cell population. Each sorted fraction had its genomic DNA isolated and then quantified by UV absorbance on a Nanodrop 2000c.

The sequence was collected from a man aged 18 to 30 in good health. Some clones in this sample may be carry-over from other donors' samples. The chain is encoded by TRBV4-3 joined to TRBJ2-7; confidence is insufficient to name the D gene. Sequenced: memory CD4+ T cells from PBMCs. The cell subset or site label, read with the paper, signifies: CD45RA-negative fraction. The CDR3: CASSQSLLYSYEQYF. The DNA sequence reads TGCGCCAGCAGCCAATCCCTACTATACTCCTACGAGCAGTACTTC.